The present entry profiles one T cell receptor (beta chain) with its context. Profiled with immunoSEQ multiplex PCR; TCRdb holds only in-frame clones, not every one. Here the sample spans 150,000 to 200,000 clones, 60% to 80% being singletons. Per germline, CDR1 SGHTA and CDR2 FQGNSA. V was pared by 5 bases and J by 2 bases, with 5 bases of the junction left unmatched. The CDR3 has 14 amino acids. The source of the sample is a study of blood T cell repertoires in COVID-19. The sample consisted of PBMCs or T cells enriched from blood (not recorded which). J is TRBJ2-5 and V is TRBV7-2; 7 positions agree with TRBD1. The sequence was obtained from a woman in her 50s who had recovered from COVID-19. CDR3 loop: CASSPRQGQETQYF. The CDR3 coding sequence is TGTGCCAGCAGCCCACGACAGGGTCAAGAGACCCAGTACTTC.